The clone carrying this T cell receptor (beta chain) has only a few counts. What it binds is not known. The data originate from a study of blood T cells in healthy people across ages. Findings of the study overall: The study found more naive CD4+ cells and higher diversity in long-lived than aged donors.

Next came a second PCR, run for about 6 to 12 cycles, which used a sample-barcoded 5' primer along with a J-beta primer mix. MiXCR was run by TCRdb on the 5' RACE reads, yielding one entry per CDR3 protein. The table has approximately 1.5 million distinct CDR3 sequences, around 40% seen once. The germline V gene encodes CDR1 MNHNY and CDR2 SVGAGI (reference sequence). The CDR3 contains 16 residues. V was pared by 2 bases and J by 2 bases, with 16 bases between. The sequencing input was blood. This chain joins TRBV6-6 and TRBJ2-7; D ambiguous. The sequence was collected from a woman under 30 in good health. The CDR3 nucleotides read TGTGCCAGCAGTTACGGTAACACTTCCCTCACCTACGAGCAGTACTTC. Protein: CASSYGNTSLTYEQYF.